Presented here are 22 T cell receptor beta chains from one specimen sequenced in a study of T cells in Graves' hyperthyroidism and ophthalmopathy. RNA transcripts provided the source from which TCR beta CDR3 regions were amplified. A first-round RT-PCR of the TCR CDR3 used the HTBI primer set. TCRdb re-called the multiplex PCR reads through MiXCR, storing one row per CDR3 protein. The sample contains approximately 710,000 distinct CDR3 sequences, 15% to 20% of which appear only once. The sequenced sample was blood. The receptors were gathered from a man in his fifties with Graves' hyperthyroidism.

The V gene is TRBV5-8, the J gene TRBJ2-7; 10 bases are a match to TRBD2. The CDR3 sequence is 15 residues long. V gave up 4 bases and J gave up 3 bases; unmatched junction bases: 7. Looked up from germline, CDR1 is SGHTS and CDR2 is YDEGEE. The CDR3 protein is CASSPGTSVGYEQYF. Written as DNA, the CDR3 is TGTGCCAGCAGCCCCGGGACTAGCGTGGGCTACGAGCAGTACTTC.

This clonotype was detected ten times or more. This chain links TRBV9 with TRBJ2-1; TRBD2 aligns across 8 bases. Trimming at V came to 4 bases and at J to 8 bases, leaving 8 bases not matched to a gene. Per the germline V gene, CDR1 is SGDLS and CDR2 is YYNGEE. CDR3 length: 14 amino acids. CDR3 bases: TGTGCCAGCAGCTCGCGACTAGCGAGAGATGAGCAGTTCTTC. Translated, it gives CASSSRLARDEQFF.

This chain connects TRBV6-5 to TRBJ2-7, with a tentative D call TRBD2 (5 bases). Germline V gene sequence: CDR1 MNHEY, CDR2 SVGAGI. V gave up 0 bases and J gave up 3 bases, with 12 bases separating them. The CDR3 sequence is 15 residues long. The CDR3 protein is CASSYSGAGVYEQYF. CDR3 in DNA: TGTGCCAGCAGTTACTCGGGTGCCGGGGTCTACGAGCAGTACTTC.

This clonotype was recorded at least ten times. The chain recombines TRBV11-2 with TRBJ2-1; no reliable D call. This CDR3 contains 13 residues. V was clipped by 5 bases and J by 6 bases, with 11 bases between them. CDR1 SGHAT and CDR2 FQNNGV come from the germline V gene. This chain's CDR3 is CASSPRLANEQFF. The CDR3 DNA is TGTGCCAGCAGCCCCCGGCTGGCCAATGAGCAGTTCTTC.

This clonotype was picked up many times. The rearrangement links TRBV28 to TRBJ1-1; D ambiguous. Germline CDR1 MDHEN, CDR2 SYDVKM. The V gene lost 7 bases and the J gene lost 0 bases, with 9 bases spanning the gap. This CDR3 has 13 amino acids. The CDR3 sequence is CASMGGVNTEAFF. CDR3 DNA: TGTGCCAGCATGGGAGGAGTGAACACTGAAGCTTTCTTT. Based on the CDR3 plus reference TRBV28 and TRBJ1-1, the full variable domain is DVKVTQSSRYLVKRTGEKVFLECVQDMDHENMFWYRQDPGLGLRLIYFSYDVKMKEKGDIPEGYSVSREKKERFSLILESASTNQTSMYLCASMGGVNTEAFFGQGTRLTVV.

Many counts were recorded for this clonotype. V gene TRBV27 combines with J gene TRBJ2-7, with a weak D call TRBD1 (6 bases). The V end was cut by 3 bases, the J end by 6 bases, with 18 bases between. Per germline, CDR1 MNHEY and CDR2 SMNVEV (reference sequence). CDR3 length: 15 residues. The CDR3 loop is CASSFFKGEGFEQYF. CDR3 nucleotide sequence: TGTGCCAGCAGTTTCTTTAAGGGGGAAGGGTTCGAGCAGTACTTC.

On this clonotype itself: The limits of the CDR3 on the DNA are not certain, so only TCRdb's listed CDR3 is given. This chain connects TRBV6-2 or TRBV6-3 to TRBJ2-5; the table gives TRBD1 as D, unverified against the DNA. Germline CDR1 reads MNHEY; CDR2 reads SVGEGT. Including both end residues, the CDR3 is 16 amino acids long. This CDR3 is CASSYLCMGGQETQYF.

This clonotype was counted between two and nine times. V gene TRBV3-1 combines with J gene TRBJ2-3, with TRBD1 matching over 8 bases. This CDR3 contains 16 residues. Germline lookup yields CDR1 LGHDT and CDR2 YNNKEL (reference sequence). V shed 7 bases and J 1 base; nucleotides not matched to a gene: 10. CDR3 bases: TGTGCCAGCACCCATTCAGACAGGGGAGGCACAGATACGCAGTATTTT. Its translation is CASTHSDRGGTDTQYF.

V gene TRBV5-1 combines with J gene TRBJ2-4, with D tentatively TRBD2 (5 bases). The germline CDR1 and CDR2 sequences are SGHRS and YFSETQ. CDR3 length equals 14 residues. Trimming took 3 bases from V and 7 from J, leaving 14 bases between them. CDR3 loop: CASSSGGPENIQYF. The CDR3 nucleotides read TGCGCCAGCAGCTCAGGAGGCCCCGAGAACATTCAGTACTTC.

The chain employs TRBV3-1 and TRBJ2-1; TRBD1 aligns across 9 bases. Trimming cost V 4 bases and J 7 bases; bases outside gene matches: 17. This CDR3 has 18 amino acids. CDR1 and CDR2 (germline): LGHDT, YNNKEL (reference sequence). The CDR3 nucleotides read TGTGCCAGCAGCCCTACTTCCCAAGGGGGACAGGGTGGGAATGAGCAGTTCTTC. This gives the protein CASSPTSQGGQGGNEQFF.

The chain carries TRBV3-1 and TRBJ2-3; 7 bases are a match to TRBD2. Germline V CDR1 and CDR2: LGHDT, YNNKEL (reference sequence). Trimming took 1 base from V and 2 from J; bases not matched to a gene: 6. This CDR3 has 16 residues. CDR3 in amino acids: CASSQGTGDYTDTQYF. The CDR3 DNA is TGTGCCAGCAGCCAAGGGACTGGGGACTACACAGATACGCAGTATTTT.

This chain uses TRBV12-3 or TRBV12-4 with TRBJ1-2; TRBD1 might be the D (5 bases). V lost 4 bases and J lost 4, with 22 bases in between. The CDR3 runs 17 residues. CDR3 sequence reads: CASSSRQSGSGVYGYTF. The CDR3 coding sequence is TGTGCCAGCAGTTCTCGACAGTCAGGGAGTGGGGTCTATGGCTACACCTTC.

Ten or more counts support this clonotype. The J gene is TRBJ2-1, the V gene TRBV5-1; TRBD1 is a possible D gene (5 bases). CDR1 SGHRS and CDR2 YFSETQ come from the germline V gene. Trimming stripped 5 bases from V and 7 bases from J, with 22 bases between. The CDR3 runs to 16 residues. CDR3 sequence reads: CASSLNPDSRTNEQFF. The CDR3 DNA reads as TGCGCCAGCAGTCTCAACCCCGATTCTCGGACAAATGAGCAGTTCTTC.

The sample holds many counts of this clonotype. CDR3 nucleotide sequence: TGTGCCAGCAGTTACCAGGCGATGAACACTGAAGCTTTCTTT. It is translated as CASSYQAMNTEAFF. The chain couples TRBV6-2 or TRBV6-3 to TRBJ1-1; no reliable D call. CDR1 is MNHEY and CDR2 is SVGEGT in the germline V gene. The CDR3 consists of 14 residues. The V end was cut by 2 bases, the J end by 0 bases, with 7 bases between.

CDR3 coding DNA: TGCAGTGCTAGAGACAGGGGGCCGGAAGCTTTCTTT. Amino acid sequence: CSARDRGPEAFF. The chain employs TRBV20-1 and TRBJ1-1, with 8 positions matching TRBD1. The germline CDR1 and CDR2 sequences are DFQATT and SNEGSKA (reference sequence). Trimming cost V 0 bases and J 8 bases; bases outside gene matches: 2. There are 12 residues in the CDR3.

This clonotype was observed many times. V gene TRBV7-9 combines with J gene TRBJ2-7, with D perhaps being TRBD1 or TRBD2 (6 bases each). This CDR3 has 15 residues. The germline CDR1 and CDR2 sequences are SEHNR and FQNEAQ (reference sequence). Trimming removed 4 bases at V and 3 bases at J, with 16 bases between. CDR3 region: CASSSGPEGGYEQYF. The CDR3 DNA is TGTGCCAGCAGCTCGGGACCCGAGGGGGGCTACGAGCAGTACTTC.

This clonotype showed up many times. The chain recombines TRBV27 with TRBJ2-6; D might be TRBD1 (6 bases). Germline CDR1 MNHEY, CDR2 SMNVEV (reference sequence). The CDR3 has 17 residues. V lost 5 bases to trimming and J lost 1 base, with 15 bases between them. The CDR3 region has the DNA TGTGCCAGCAGTCCCATATTCGACAGGTCTGGGGCCAACGTCCTGACTTTC. It encodes CASSPIFDRSGANVLTF.

This clonotype was recorded many times. This chain connects TRBV3-1 to TRBJ1-1; TRBD1 agrees at 10 bases. J was trimmed by 8 bases and V by 5 bases; bases with no gene match: 14. This CDR3 has 16 amino acids. Germline V lookup: CDR1 LGHDT, CDR2 YNNKEL (reference sequence). The CDR3 nucleotides read TGTGCCAGCAGCGTAACCGGGACAGGGGTAACTGTGGAAGCTTTCTTT. Its translation is CASSVTGTGVTVEAFF. Drawing the rest from reference TRBV3-1 and TRBJ1-1, the complete variable domain is DTAVSQTPKYLVTQMGNDKSIKCEQNLGHDTMYWYKQDSKKFLKIMFSYNNKELIINETVPNRFSPKSPDKAHLNLHINSLELGDSAVYFCASSVTGTGVTVEAFFGQGTRLTVV.

Ten or more counts support this clonotype. V and J are TRBV7-2 and TRBJ1-5; D is uncertain. The CDR3 totals 13 residues. V was pared by 5 bases and J by 11 bases, with 16 bases between. Germline V CDR1 and CDR2: SGHTA, FQGNSA. Here the CDR3 reads CASSLNLGPSQHF. The CDR3 DNA reads TGTGCCAGCAGCCTCAACCTCGGTCCTTCCCAGCATTTT.

In its sample, this clonotype was seen many times. The genes are TRBV11-2 and TRBJ2-1; TRBD2 aligns across 10 bases. There are 16 residues in the CDR3. CDR1 SGHAT and CDR2 FQNNGV come from the germline V gene. V gave up 5 bases and J gave up 9 bases; unmatched junction bases: 13. CDR3: CASSPQGASGRSEQFF. The CDR3 coding sequence is TGTGCCAGCAGCCCTCAAGGTGCTAGCGGGAGAAGTGAGCAGTTCTTC.

The table lists this clonotype with many counts. The genes are TRBV4-2 and TRBJ2-1, with TRBD2 matching over 7 bases. Germline CDR1 reads LGHNA; CDR2 reads YNFKEQ. V lost 4 bases and J lost 0; bases outside the gene matches: 3. The CDR3 consists of 15 residues. In DNA, the CDR3 is TGTGCCAGCAGCCCTGGGACTACCTCCTACAATGAGCAGTTCTTC. It translates to CASSPGTTSYNEQFF.

The chain links TRBV12-3 or TRBV12-4 to TRBJ2-7, with D perhaps matching TRBD2 (6 bases). The CDR3 runs 15 residues. Trimming took 7 bases from V and 3 from J, leaving 19 bases between them. The CDR3 DNA follows: TGTGCCAGCACTTCCTCTTCGACTAGACGCTACGAGCAGTACTTC. Translated, it gives CASTSSSTRRYEQYF.